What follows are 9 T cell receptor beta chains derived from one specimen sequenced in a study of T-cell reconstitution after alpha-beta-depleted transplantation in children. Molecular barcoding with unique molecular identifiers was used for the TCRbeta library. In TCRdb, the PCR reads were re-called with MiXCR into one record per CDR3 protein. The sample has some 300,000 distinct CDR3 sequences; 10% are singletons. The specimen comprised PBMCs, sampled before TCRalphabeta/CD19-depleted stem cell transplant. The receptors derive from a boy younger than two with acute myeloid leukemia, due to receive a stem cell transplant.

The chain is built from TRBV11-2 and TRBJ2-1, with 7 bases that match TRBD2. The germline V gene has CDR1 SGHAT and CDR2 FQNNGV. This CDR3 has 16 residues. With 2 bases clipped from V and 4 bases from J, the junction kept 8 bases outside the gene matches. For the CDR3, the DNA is TGTGCCAGCAGCTTATCACGGCGGGAGAGGTACAATGAGCAGTTCTTC. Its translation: CASSLSRRERYNEQFF. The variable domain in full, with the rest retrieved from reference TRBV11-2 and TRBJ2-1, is EAGVAQSPRYKIIEKRQSVAFWCNPISGHATLYWYQQILGQGPKLLIQFQNNGVVDDSQLPKDRFSAERLKGVDSTLKIQPAKLEDSAVYLCASSLSRRERYNEQFFGPGTRLTVL.

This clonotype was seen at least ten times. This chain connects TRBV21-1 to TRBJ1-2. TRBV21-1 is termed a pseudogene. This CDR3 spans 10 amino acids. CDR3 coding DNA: TGTGCCAGGACGCGGTGGGGCTACACCTTC. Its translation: CARTRWGYTF.

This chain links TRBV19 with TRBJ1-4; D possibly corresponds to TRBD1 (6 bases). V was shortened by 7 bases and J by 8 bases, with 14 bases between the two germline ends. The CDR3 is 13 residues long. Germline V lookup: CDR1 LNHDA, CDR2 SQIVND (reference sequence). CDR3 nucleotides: TGTGCCAGTAACCCCGGGACACCCGAAAAACTGTTTTTT. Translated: CASNPGTPEKLFF.

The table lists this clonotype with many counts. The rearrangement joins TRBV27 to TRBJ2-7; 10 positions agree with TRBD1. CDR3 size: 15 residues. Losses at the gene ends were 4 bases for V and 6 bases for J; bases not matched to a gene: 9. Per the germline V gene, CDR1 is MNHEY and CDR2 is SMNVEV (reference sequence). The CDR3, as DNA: TGTGCCAGCAGTTCATCGGGACAGGGGCCTTCCGAGCAGTACTTC. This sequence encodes CASSSSGQGPSEQYF.

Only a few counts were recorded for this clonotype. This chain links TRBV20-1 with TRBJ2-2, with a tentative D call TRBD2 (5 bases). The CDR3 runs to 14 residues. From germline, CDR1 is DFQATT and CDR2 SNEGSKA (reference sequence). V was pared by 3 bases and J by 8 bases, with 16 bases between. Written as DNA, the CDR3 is TGCAGTGCTAGTGTTCAGAAGAGGAGGGGGGAGCTGTTTTTT. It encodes CSASVQKRRGELFF.

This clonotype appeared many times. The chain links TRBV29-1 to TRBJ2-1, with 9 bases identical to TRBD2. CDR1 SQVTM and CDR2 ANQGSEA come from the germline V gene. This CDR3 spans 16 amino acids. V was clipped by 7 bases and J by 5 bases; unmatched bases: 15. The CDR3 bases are TGCAGCGCTGGGATTGCAGCGGGAGGTATGGACAATGAGCAGTTCTTC. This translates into CSAGIAAGGMDNEQFF.

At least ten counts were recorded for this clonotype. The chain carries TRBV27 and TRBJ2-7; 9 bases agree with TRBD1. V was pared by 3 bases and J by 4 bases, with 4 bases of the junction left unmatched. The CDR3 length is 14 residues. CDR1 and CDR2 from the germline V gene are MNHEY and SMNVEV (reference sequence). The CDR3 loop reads CASSFTGGKYEQYF. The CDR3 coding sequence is TGTGCCAGCAGTTTCACAGGGGGCAAATACGAGCAGTACTTC.

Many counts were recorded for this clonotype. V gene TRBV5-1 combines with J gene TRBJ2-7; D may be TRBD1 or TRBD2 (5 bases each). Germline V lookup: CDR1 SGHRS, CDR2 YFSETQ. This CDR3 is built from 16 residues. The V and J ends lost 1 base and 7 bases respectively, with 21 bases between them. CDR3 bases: TGCGCCAGCAGCTTGAGTAGGGCAGGGTGGCCGGGGGAGCAGTACTTC. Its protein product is CASSLSRAGWPGEQYF.

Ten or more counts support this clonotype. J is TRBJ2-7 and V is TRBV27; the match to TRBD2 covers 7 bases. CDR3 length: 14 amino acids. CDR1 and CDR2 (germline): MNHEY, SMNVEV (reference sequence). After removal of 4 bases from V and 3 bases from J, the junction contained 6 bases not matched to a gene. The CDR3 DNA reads TGTGCCAGCAGTTCTAGACTAGCCCACTACGAGCAGTACTTC. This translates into CASSSRLAHYEQYF.